Listed below are T cell receptor beta chains from one sample, sequenced in a study of CD4 T cells in relation to SARS-CoV-2 and coronaviruses. Their antigens are not known. TCRdb's copy holds only in-frame clones and misses some; the assay was immunoSEQ multiplex PCR. This sample yields about 23,000 clones, of which over 60% are seen a single time; around 13% belongs to the top ten. Sample: CD4+ T cells from PBMCs, cultured in vitro. The receptors shown here come from a human donor in good health. Each CDR3 is given with its conserved first and last residue. D genes are given only for firm matches. Expanded clones get a size class; other rows say once, few or many, or leave the size out.

>.|.|TRBV18|TRBJ1-2
TGTGCCAGCTCACAGGCAGGGAACTATGGCTACACCTTC
CASSQAGNYGYTF
>.|TRBD1|TRBV6-5|TRBJ1-1
TGTGCCAGCAGTCTTCGACAGGGGGTGGAAGCTTTCTTT
CASSLRQGVEAFF
>.|.|TRBV19|TRBJ2-2
TGTGCCAGTAGGGGGCAGGGGCTGAGGGAGAACACCGGGGAGCTGTTTTTT
CASRGQGLRENTGELFF
>.|.|TRBV5-1|TRBJ1-4
TGCGCCAGCAGCTTGGAAGGGACGGGTAATGAAAAACTGTTTTTT
CASSLEGTGNEKLFF
>.|TRBD2|TRBV5-5|TRBJ2-3
TGTGCCAGCAGCTTGGCGGACTCGGGGGGGGATACGCAGTATTTT
CASSLADSGGDTQYF
>.|TRBD2|TRBV6-2/TRBV6-3|TRBJ2-5
TGTGCCAGCAGTTACCCCCAGCGGGGCCGGAAGAAAGAGACCCAGTACTTC
CASSYPQRGRKKETQYF
>.|TRBD1|TRBV4-3|TRBJ1-2
TGCGCCAGCAGCCAAGACCTTGGGACAGGGGAGACCTATGGCTACACCTTC
CASSQDLGTGETYGYTF
>.|.|TRBV7-2|TRBJ2-1
TGTGCCAGCAGCTTCCACAATGAGCAGTTCTTC
CASSFHNEQFF
>.|.|TRBV19|TRBJ2-3
TGTGCCAGTAGTATAGCGGACAGTACAGATACGCAGTATTTT
CASSIADSTDTQYF
>.|.|TRBV7-9|TRBJ2-1
TGTGCCAGCAGCACGGGGTTAGCGGCGGATGAGCAGTTCTTC
CASSTGLAADEQFF
>.|TRBD2|TRBV28|TRBJ2-5
TGTGCCAGCAGTTTAACCCCGGGAGGGGAGACCCAGTACTTC
CASSLTPGGETQYF
>.|TRBD1|TRBV2|TRBJ1-1
TGTGCCAGCAGTGACGGGCGACAGGGTTTGCTAGCTGAAGCTTTCTTT
CASSDGRQGLLAEAFF
>.|TRBD1|TRBV29-1|TRBJ1-3
TGCAGCGTTGAAGTGGACAGGGCCCCTGGAAACACCATATATTTT
CSVEVDRAPGNTIYF
>.|.|TRBV25-1|TRBJ2-7
TGTGCCAGCAGTGAATCTGCGCTGCCGGACGAGCAGTACTTC
CASSESALPDEQYF
>once|.|TRBV6-4|TRBJ1-6
TGTGCCAGCAGTGTCTCTCAGGGAAATTCACCCCTCCACTTT
CASSVSQGNSPLHF
>.|.|TRBV30|TRBJ2-5
TGTGCCTGGAGTCCTAGTGGAGAGACCCAGTACTTC
CAWSPSGETQYF
>.|.|TRBV7-3|TRBJ1-2
TGTGCCAGCAGCTTGCACGGCTATTCTGGCTACACCTTC
CASSLHGYSGYTF
>.|.|TRBV12-3/TRBV12-4|TRBJ2-3
TGTGCCAGCACCTCCGTATTAGATACGCAGTATTTT
CASTSVLDTQYF
>.|TRBD2|TRBV3-1/TRBV3-2|TRBJ2-1
TGTGCCAGCAGCCAAGTAGGAACTAGCGGCACTTACAATGAGCAGTTCTTC
CASSQVGTSGTYNEQFF
>.|.|TRBV5-6|TRBJ2-3
TGTGCCAGCAGCTCGACTCGGACAAGGAGCACAGATACGCAGTATTTT
CASSSTRTRSTDTQYF
>.|.|TRBV9|TRBJ2-2
TGTGCCAGCAGCCCCAGGAGGATCCCCGGGGAGCTGTTTTTT
CASSPRRIPGELFF
>.|.|TRBV4-3|TRBJ1-1
TGCGCCAGCAGCCAAGATTTACGGACTCTCAACACTGAAGCTTTCTTT
CASSQDLRTLNTEAFF
>.|.|TRBV11-2|TRBJ1-6
TGTGCCAGCAGCTTAAGTGGGGCGGATAATTCACCCCTCCACTTT
CASSLSGADNSPLHF
>.|.|TRBV7-2|TRBJ2-3
TGTGCCAGCAGGTCCGGGGGGCGGACAGATACGCAGTATTTT
CASRSGGRTDTQYF
>.|.|TRBV9|TRBJ2-2
TGTGCCAGCAGCGTAGGGACTCTCTCCGGGGAGCTGTTTTTT
CASSVGTLSGELFF
>.|.|TRBV5-8|TRBJ1-2
TGTGCCAGCAGCATAACGGCGGCCAGGGTCTATGGCTACACCTTC
CASSITAARVYGYTF
>.|.|TRBV6-5|TRBJ1-5
TGTGCCAGCAGGGTCTCTGGCAATCAGCCCCAGCATTTT
CASRVSGNQPQHF